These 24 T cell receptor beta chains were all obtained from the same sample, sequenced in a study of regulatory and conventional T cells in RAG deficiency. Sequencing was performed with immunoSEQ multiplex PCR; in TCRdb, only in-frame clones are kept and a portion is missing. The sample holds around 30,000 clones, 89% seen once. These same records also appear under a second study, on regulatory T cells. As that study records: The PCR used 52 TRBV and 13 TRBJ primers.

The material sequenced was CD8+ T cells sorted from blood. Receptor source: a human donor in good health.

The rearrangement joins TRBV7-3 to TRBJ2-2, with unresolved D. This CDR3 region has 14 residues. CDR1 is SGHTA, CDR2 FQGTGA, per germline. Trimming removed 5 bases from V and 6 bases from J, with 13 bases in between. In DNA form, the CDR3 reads TGTGCCAGCAGCGCACAGTTGTGGTCCGGGGAGCTGTTTTTT. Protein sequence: CASSAQLWSGELFF.

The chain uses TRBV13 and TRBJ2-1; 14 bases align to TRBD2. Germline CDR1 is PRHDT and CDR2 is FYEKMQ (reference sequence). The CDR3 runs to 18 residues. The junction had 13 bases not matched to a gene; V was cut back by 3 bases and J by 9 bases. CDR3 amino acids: CASSFSRLAGGPQGEQFF. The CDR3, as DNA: TGTGCCAGCAGCTTCTCCCGACTAGCGGGAGGGCCCCAGGGTGAGCAGTTCTTC.

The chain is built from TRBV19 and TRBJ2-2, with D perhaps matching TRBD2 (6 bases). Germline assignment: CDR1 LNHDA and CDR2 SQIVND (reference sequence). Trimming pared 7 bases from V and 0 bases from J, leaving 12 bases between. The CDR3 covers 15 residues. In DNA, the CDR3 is TGTGCCAGTATTGGGGACTCTACGAACACCGGGGAGCTGTTTTTT. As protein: CASIGDSTNTGELFF.

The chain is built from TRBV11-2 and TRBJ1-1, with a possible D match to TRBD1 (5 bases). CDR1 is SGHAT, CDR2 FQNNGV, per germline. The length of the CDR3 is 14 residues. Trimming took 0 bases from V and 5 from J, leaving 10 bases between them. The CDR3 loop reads CASSLDGAATEAFF. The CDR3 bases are TGTGCCAGCAGCTTAGATGGGGCAGCGACTGAAGCTTTCTTT.

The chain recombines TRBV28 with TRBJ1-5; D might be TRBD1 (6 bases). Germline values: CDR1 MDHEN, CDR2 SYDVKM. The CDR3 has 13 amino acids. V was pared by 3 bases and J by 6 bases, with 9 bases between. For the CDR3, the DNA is TGTGCCAGCAGTTTCGTAGGGGGTCAGCCCCAGCATTTT. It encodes CASSFVGGQPQHF.

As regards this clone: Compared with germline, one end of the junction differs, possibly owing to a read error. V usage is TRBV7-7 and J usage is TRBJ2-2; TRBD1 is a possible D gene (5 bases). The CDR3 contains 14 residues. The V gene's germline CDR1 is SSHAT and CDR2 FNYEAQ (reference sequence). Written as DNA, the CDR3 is TGTGCTAGCAGGGCAGCAGGGAACACCGGGGAGCTGTTTTTT. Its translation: CASRAAGNTGELFF.

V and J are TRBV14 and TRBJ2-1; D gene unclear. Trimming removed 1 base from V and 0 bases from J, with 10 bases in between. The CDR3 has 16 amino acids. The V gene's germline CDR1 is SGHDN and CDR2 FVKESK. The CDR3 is CASSQGALSSYNEQFF. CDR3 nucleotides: TGTGCCAGCAGCCAAGGAGCTTTAAGCTCCTACAATGAGCAGTTCTTC.

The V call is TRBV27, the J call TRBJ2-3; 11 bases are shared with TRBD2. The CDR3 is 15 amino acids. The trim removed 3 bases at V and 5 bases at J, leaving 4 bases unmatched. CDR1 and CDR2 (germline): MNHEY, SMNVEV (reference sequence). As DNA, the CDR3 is TGTGCCAGCAGTTTTTTTAGCGGGGGGGTAGATACGCAGTATTTT. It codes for CASSFFSGGVDTQYF.

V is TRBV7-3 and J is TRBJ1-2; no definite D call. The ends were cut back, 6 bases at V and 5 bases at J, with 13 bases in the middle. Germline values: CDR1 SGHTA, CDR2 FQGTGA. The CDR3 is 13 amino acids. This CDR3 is CASSSTPDYGYTF. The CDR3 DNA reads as TGTGCCAGCAGTTCGACACCCGATTATGGCTACACCTTC.

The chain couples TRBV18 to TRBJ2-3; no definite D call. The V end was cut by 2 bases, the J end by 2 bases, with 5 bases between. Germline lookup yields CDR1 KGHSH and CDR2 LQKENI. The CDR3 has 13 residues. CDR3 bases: TGTGCCAGCTCACCAAGAACCACAGATACGCAGTATTTT. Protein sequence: CASSPRTTDTQYF.

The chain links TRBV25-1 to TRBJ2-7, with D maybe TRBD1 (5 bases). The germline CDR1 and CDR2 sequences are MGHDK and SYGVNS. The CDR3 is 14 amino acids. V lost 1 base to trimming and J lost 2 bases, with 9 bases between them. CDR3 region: CASSEFGRAYEQYF. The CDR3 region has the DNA TGTGCCAGCAGTGAATTTGGCAGGGCCTACGAGCAGTACTTC.

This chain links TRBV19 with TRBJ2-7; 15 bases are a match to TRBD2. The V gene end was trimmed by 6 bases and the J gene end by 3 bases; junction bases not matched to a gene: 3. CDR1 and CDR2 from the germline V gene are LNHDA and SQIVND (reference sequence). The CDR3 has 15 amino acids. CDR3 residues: CASRGLAGGYYEQYF. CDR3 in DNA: TGTGCCAGTAGGGGACTAGCGGGAGGATACTACGAGCAGTACTTC.

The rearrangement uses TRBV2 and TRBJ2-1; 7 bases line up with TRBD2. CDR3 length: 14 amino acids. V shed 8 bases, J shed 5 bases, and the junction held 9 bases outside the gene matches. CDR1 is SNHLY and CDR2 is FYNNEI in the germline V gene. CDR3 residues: CASLAVSFNNEQFF. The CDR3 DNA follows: TGTGCCAGCCTAGCGGTCTCCTTTAACAATGAGCAGTTCTTC.

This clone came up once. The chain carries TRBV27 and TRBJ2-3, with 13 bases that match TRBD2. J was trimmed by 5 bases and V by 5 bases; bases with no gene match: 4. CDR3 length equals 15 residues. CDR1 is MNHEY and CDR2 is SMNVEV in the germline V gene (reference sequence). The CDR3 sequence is CASSTLAGGQDTQYF. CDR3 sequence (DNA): TGTGCCAGCAGTACACTAGCGGGGGGGCAAGATACGCAGTATTTT.

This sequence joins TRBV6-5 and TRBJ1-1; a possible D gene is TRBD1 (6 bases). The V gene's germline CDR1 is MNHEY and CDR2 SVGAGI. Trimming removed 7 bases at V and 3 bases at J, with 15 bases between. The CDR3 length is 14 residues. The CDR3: CASKLRGMDTEAFF. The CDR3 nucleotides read TGTGCCAGCAAATTAAGGGGGATGGACACTGAAGCTTTCTTT.

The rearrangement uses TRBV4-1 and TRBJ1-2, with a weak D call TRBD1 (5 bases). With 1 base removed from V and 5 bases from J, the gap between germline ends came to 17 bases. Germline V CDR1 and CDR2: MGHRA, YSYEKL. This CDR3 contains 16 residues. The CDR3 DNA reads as TGCGCCAGCAGCCAAGGGGGACCACCCCTACAATATGGCTACACCTTC. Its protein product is CASSQGGPPLQYGYTF.

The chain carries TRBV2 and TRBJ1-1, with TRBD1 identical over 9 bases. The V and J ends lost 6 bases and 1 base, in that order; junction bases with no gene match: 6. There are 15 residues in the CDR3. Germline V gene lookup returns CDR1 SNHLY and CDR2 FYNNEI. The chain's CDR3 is CASRRMGQGNTEAFF. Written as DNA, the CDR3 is TGTGCCAGCAGGCGTATGGGACAGGGGAACACTGAAGCTTTCTTT.

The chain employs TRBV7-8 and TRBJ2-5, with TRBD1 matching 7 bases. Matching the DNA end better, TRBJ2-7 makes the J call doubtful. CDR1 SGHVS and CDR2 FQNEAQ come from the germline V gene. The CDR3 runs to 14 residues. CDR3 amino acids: CASSLYDREYEQYF. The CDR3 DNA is TGTGCCAGCAGCTTATATGACAGGGAATACGAGCAGTACTTC.

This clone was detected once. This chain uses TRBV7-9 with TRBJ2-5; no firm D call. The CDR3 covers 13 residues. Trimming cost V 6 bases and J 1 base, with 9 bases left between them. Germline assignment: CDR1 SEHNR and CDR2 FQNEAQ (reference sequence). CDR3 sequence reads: CASRDQCQETQYF. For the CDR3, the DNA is TGTGCCAGCAGGGATCAATGCCAAGAGACCCAGTACTTC.

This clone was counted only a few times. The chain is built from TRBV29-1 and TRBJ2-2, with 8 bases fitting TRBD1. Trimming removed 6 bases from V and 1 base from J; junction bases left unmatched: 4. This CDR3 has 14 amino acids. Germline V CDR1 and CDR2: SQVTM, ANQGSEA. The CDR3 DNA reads TGCAGCGTCGCGGACAGGGAGAACACCGGGGAGCTGTTTTTT. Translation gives CSVADRENTGELFF.

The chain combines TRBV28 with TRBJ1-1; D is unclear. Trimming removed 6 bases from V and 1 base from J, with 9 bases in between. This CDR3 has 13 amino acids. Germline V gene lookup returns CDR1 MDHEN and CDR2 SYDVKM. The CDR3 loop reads CASSPPANTEAFF. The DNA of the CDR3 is TGTGCCAGCAGCCCCCCAGCGAACACTGAAGCTTTCTTT.

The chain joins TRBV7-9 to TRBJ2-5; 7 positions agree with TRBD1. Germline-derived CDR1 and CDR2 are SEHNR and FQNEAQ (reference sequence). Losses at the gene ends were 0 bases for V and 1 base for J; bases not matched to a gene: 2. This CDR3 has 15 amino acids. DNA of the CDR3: TGTGCCAGCAGCTTAGCGGGGGACAGCCAAGAGACCCAGTACTTC. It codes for CASSLAGDSQETQYF.

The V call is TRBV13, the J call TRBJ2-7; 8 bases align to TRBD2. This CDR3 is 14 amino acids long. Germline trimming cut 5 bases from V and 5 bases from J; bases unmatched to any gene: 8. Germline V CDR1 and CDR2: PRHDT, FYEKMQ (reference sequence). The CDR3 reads CASSRGGLLHEQYF. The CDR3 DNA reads TGTGCCAGCAGCCGGGGGGGACTATTGCACGAGCAGTACTTC.

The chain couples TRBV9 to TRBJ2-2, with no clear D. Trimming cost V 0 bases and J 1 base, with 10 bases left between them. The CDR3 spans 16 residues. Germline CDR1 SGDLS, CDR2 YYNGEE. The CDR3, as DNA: TGTGCCAGCAGCGTAGATTACCCTTTGAACACCGGGGAGCTGTTTTTT. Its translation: CASSVDYPLNTGELFF.